The 11 T cell receptor beta chains listed next were all sequenced from one sample in a study of T cell responses to AZD1222 COVID-19 vaccine. Using immunoSEQ multiplex PCR, the repertoire was profiled, and TCRdb retains in-frame clones only, with some absent. Of approximately 80,000 clones detected, 70% to 90% appear once; the ten largest clones hold roughly a fifth. Sequenced here: peripheral blood, sampled on day 0 of AZD1222 vaccination. The receptors stem from an adult in good health.

J is TRBJ1-5 and V is TRBV27; the D gene is possibly TRBD1 (5 bases). Deletions cut 8 bases from V and 5 bases from J, with 10 bases between. Germline V lookup: CDR1 MNHEY, CDR2 SMNVEV (reference sequence). The CDR3 spans 12 residues. The CDR3 DNA reads as TGTGCCAGCGGTCCCAGGGATCAGCCCCAGCATTTT. Encoded protein: CASGPRDQPQHF.

This chain uses TRBV12-3 or TRBV12-4 with TRBJ2-7, with D perhaps TRBD1 (6 bases). CDR3 size: 13 residues. V gave up 5 bases and J gave up 5 bases, with 13 bases separating them. CDR3 nucleotides: TGTGCCAGCAGTACCGTGGACAGAAACGAGCAGTACTTC. Translation gives CASSTVDRNEQYF.

This chain's CDR3 is CASSEPFTGLNQPQHF. CDR3 sequence (DNA): TGTGCCAGCAGTGAACCCTTTACAGGGCTCAATCAGCCCCAGCATTTT. The V call is TRBV6-1, the J call TRBJ1-5; a possible D gene is TRBD1 (6 bases). There are 16 residues in the CDR3. Germline assignment: CDR1 MNHNS and CDR2 SASEGT. V dropped 2 bases and J dropped 3 bases, with 14 bases sitting between them.

This clone showed up just once. This chain joins TRBV5-4 and TRBJ2-2, with TRBD2 identical over 12 bases. V was pared by 0 bases and J by 1 base, with 1 base of the junction left unmatched. The CDR3 runs to 17 residues. Germline CDR1 reads SGHNT; CDR2 reads YYREEE (reference sequence). The CDR3 sequence: CASSLGLAGVNTGELFF. CDR3 DNA sequence: TGTGCCAGCAGCTTGGGACTAGCGGGAGTGAACACCGGGGAGCTGTTTTTT.

The rearrangement uses TRBV5-4 and TRBJ2-5, with D unresolved. In germline, CDR1 is SGHNT, CDR2 YYREEE (reference sequence). The CDR3 contains 13 residues. Trimming removed 4 bases from V and 1 base from J, with 8 bases in between. This CDR3 is CASSPDVQETQYF. The CDR3 DNA reads TGTGCCAGCAGCCCTGACGTCCAAGAGACCCAGTACTTC.

The genes are TRBV9 and TRBJ2-3, with TRBD2 as a possible D gene (5 bases). The germline V and J ends were trimmed by 3 bases and 2 bases, with 19 bases remaining between them. Per the germline V gene, CDR1 is SGDLS and CDR2 is YYNGEE. CDR3 length: 17 residues. CDR3 coding DNA: TGTGCCAGCAGCGAGCCCTATAGCGACACGACCACAGATACGCAGTATTTT. It translates to CASSEPYSDTTTDTQYF.

This clone was counted only a few times. The chain uses TRBV19 and TRBJ2-7; 8 nucleotides line up with TRBD2. The V gene's germline CDR1 is LNHDA and CDR2 SQIVND (reference sequence). The CDR3 is 16 amino acids. V gave up 0 bases and J gave up 0 bases; unmatched junction bases: 4. CDR3 in DNA: TGTGCCAGTAGTATAGACCCAAGCGGGAGCTCCTACGAGCAGTACTTC. Translating gives CASSIDPSGSSYEQYF. Drawing the rest from reference TRBV19 and TRBJ2-7, the complete variable domain is DGGITQSPKYLFRKEGQNVTLSCEQNLNHDAMYWYRQDPGQGLRLIYYSQIVNDFQKGDIAEGYSVSREKKESFPLTVTSAQKNPTAFYLCASSIDPSGSSYEQYFGPGTRLTVT.

This clone was picked up a small number of times. CDR3 in amino acids: CASSLRSGGVYEQYF. CDR3 nucleotide sequence: TGTGCCAGCAGCTTAAGGTCAGGGGGCGTCTACGAGCAGTACTTC. The chain combines TRBV7-7 with TRBJ2-7; 8 nucleotides match TRBD1. The junction had 6 bases not matched to a gene; V was cut back by 2 bases and J by 3 bases. The CDR3 totals 15 residues. In germline, CDR1 is SSHAT, CDR2 FNYEAQ (reference sequence).

The V gene is TRBV6-1, the J gene TRBJ2-7; TRBD1 agrees at 7 bases. The CDR3 has 18 residues. The V and J ends lost 0 bases and 3 bases, in that order; junction bases with no gene match: 14. Germline V gene sequence: CDR1 MNHNS, CDR2 SASEGT. The CDR3 nucleotides read TGTGCCAGCAGTGAAGCTGGGACAGACTATGCTGCCTACTACGAGCAGTACTTC. It translates to CASSEAGTDYAAYYEQYF.

This clone was seen only a few times. The V call is TRBV28, the J call TRBJ1-1, with D possibly being TRBD1 (5 bases). Germline lookup yields CDR1 MDHEN and CDR2 SYDVKM. V was cut by 8 bases and J by 11 bases, with 24 bases left in between. This CDR3 contains 14 residues. In DNA form, the CDR3 reads TGTGCCAGCGCATCGAGGGGCAGGGTACCCGATGCTTTCTTT. It translates to CASASRGRVPDAFF.

The rearrangement joins TRBV5-6 to TRBJ2-5, with D maybe TRBD1 (5 bases). The CDR3 has 14 amino acids. V was shortened by 1 base and J by 4 bases, with 11 bases between the two germline ends. Germline CDR1 is SGHDT and CDR2 is YYEEEE. The CDR3 nucleotides read TGTGCCAGCAGCTTGACTCGTGACAGAGAGACCCAGTACTTC. This codes for CASSLTRDRETQYF.